This T cell receptor beta chain was documented in a study of graft-versus-host responses after intestinal transplantation. Study-wide results and caveats: In patients with graft-donor T cell macrochimerism, allograft graft-versus-host to host-versus-graft clonal ratios were high.

Remarks on this clone: Its antigen is currently unknown.

Data came from immunoSEQ multiplex PCR; TCRdb stores just in-frame clones and leaves some out. The table has about 120,000 clones, approximately 95% seen once. Trimming took off 1 base at V and 5 bases at J, with 15 bases between the two ends. The CDR3 consists of 15 residues. Per germline, CDR1 SGHNT and CDR2 YENEEA. The rearrangement joins TRBV11-3 to TRBJ2-7, with no clear D. Sequencing used unstimulated CD8+ T cells sorted from spleen or lymph node cells, obtained before intestinal transplant. This clonotype was obtained from a human donor who received an intestinal transplant. CDR3 sequence: CASSLVGSVWNEQYF. The CDR3 DNA follows: TGTGCCAGCAGCTTAGTCGGCTCAGTTTGGAACGAGCAGTACTTC. Based on the CDR3 plus reference TRBV11-3 and TRBJ2-7, the full variable domain is EAGVVQSPRYKIIEKKQPVAFWCNPISGHNTLYWYLQNLGQGPELLIRYENEEAVDDSQLPKDRFSAERLKGVDSTLKIQPAELGDSAVYLCASSLVGSVWNEQYFGPGTRLTVT.